The rows below give T cell receptor beta chains drawn from one sample of a study of T cells in Graves' hyperthyroidism and ophthalmopathy. TCRdb processed the multiplex PCR reads anew with MiXCR; each CDR3 protein has one entry. Among hundreds of thousands of distinct CDR3 sequences listed, 12% to 15% were seen once. The sequenced material came from blood. The receptors come from a young woman with Graves' hyperthyroidism. Each CDR3 is given with its conserved first and last residue. The D gene is left open where the match is weak. Not all rows give a size; the values are once, few, many and, for expanded clones, a class.

J gene: TRBJ2-3; clone size: many; V gene: TRBV6-5; D gene: TRBD2; CDR3 protein: CASSYSLGLVTDTQYF; CDR3 DNA: TGTGCCAGCAGTTACTCGTTGGGACTAGTCACAGATACGCAGTATTTT
J gene: TRBJ2-7; clone size: many; V gene: TRBV7-2; D gene: TRBD2; CDR3 protein: CASSVTSGSYEQYF; CDR3 DNA: TGTGCCAGCAGCGTGACTAGCGGTTCCTACGAGCAGTACTTC
J gene: TRBJ2-7; clone size: few; V gene: TRBV12-3/TRBV12-4; D gene: TRBD2; CDR3 protein: CASTQRESYEQYF; CDR3 DNA: TGTGCCAGCACTCAGCGGGAGAGCTACGAGCAGTACTTC
J gene: TRBJ2-1; clone size: many; V gene: TRBV7-2; D gene: TRBD1; CDR3 protein: CASSSSGTAMYNEQFF; CDR3 DNA: TGTGCCAGCAGCTCTTCCGGGACAGCCATGTACAATGAGCAGTTCTTC
J gene: TRBJ2-1; clone size: few; V gene: TRBV24-1; D gene: -; CDR3 protein: CATSDRGYYNEQFF; CDR3 DNA: TGTGCCACCAGTGATCGGGGCTACTACAATGAGCAGTTCTTC
J gene: TRBJ2-1; clone size: -; V gene: TRBV7-9; D gene: -; CDR3 protein: CASSVQTSRGGEQFF; CDR3 DNA: TGTGCCAGCAGCGTCCAGACTAGTAGGGGCGGTGAGCAGTTCTTC
J gene: TRBJ1-1; clone size: many; V gene: TRBV2; D gene: -; CDR3 protein: CASSSPGGNTEAFF; CDR3 DNA: TGTGCCAGCAGCTCCCCGGGGGGGAACACTGAAGCTTTCTTT
J gene: TRBJ2-1; clone size: -; V gene: TRBV6-2/TRBV6-3; D gene: -; CDR3 protein: CASSFRDAHNEQFF; CDR3 DNA: TGTGCCAGCAGTTTCCGGGACGCCCACAATGAGCAGTTCTTC
J gene: TRBJ2-5; clone size: -; V gene: TRBV28; D gene: -; CDR3 protein: CASLSSRGQETQYF; CDR3 DNA: TGTGCCAGCCTATCCTCCAGGGGTCAAGAGACCCAGTACTTC
J gene: TRBJ1-1; clone size: many; V gene: TRBV7-8; D gene: -; CDR3 protein: CASSLLPGAGPHTEAFF; CDR3 DNA: TGTGCCAGCAGCTTACTCCCGGGAGCTGGTCCTCACACTGAAGCTTTCTTT
J gene: TRBJ2-7; clone size: many; V gene: TRBV6-5; D gene: -; CDR3 protein: CASSYTSPVSYEQYF; CDR3 DNA: TGTGCCAGCAGTTACACAAGCCCAGTGTCCTACGAGCAGTACTTC
J gene: TRBJ2-3; clone size: many; V gene: TRBV12-3/TRBV12-4; D gene: TRBD2; CDR3 protein: CASGNGLASLGTQYF; CDR3 DNA: TGTGCCAGCGGAAACGGACTAGCGAGCCTCGGTACGCAGTATTTT
J gene: TRBJ1-1; clone size: many; V gene: TRBV6-1; D gene: -; CDR3 protein: CASSSYRVGGGDTEAFF; CDR3 DNA: TGTGCCAGCAGTTCCTACCGGGTGGGGGGTGGTGACACTGAAGCTTTCTTT
J gene: TRBJ2-7; clone size: few; V gene: TRBV27; D gene: -; CDR3 protein: CASSFAGISEQYF; CDR3 DNA: TGTGCCAGCAGTTTCGCAGGGATTTCCGAGCAGTACTTC
J gene: TRBJ2-7; clone size: few; V gene: TRBV4-3; D gene: -; CDR3 protein: CASSQDRGTPWEQYF; CDR3 DNA: TGCGCCAGCAGCCAAGATAGGGGGACCCCTTGGGAGCAGTACTTC
J gene: TRBJ2-1; clone size: few; V gene: TRBV20-1; D gene: -; CDR3 protein: CSARVREPSYNEQFF; CDR3 DNA: TGCAGTGCTAGAGTTCGGGAACCCTCCTACAATGAGCAGTTCTTC
J gene: TRBJ2-1; clone size: many; V gene: TRBV30; D gene: -; CDR3 protein: CAWSVTEYNEQFF; CDR3 DNA: TGTGCCTGGAGTGTAACAGAATACAATGAGCAGTTCTTC
J gene: TRBJ2-7; clone size: few; V gene: TRBV6-1; D gene: TRBD2; CDR3 protein: CASKVLAGGSYEQYF; CDR3 DNA: TGTGCCAGCAAAGTACTAGCGGGAGGTTCCTACGAGCAGTACTTC
J gene: TRBJ2-4; clone size: few; V gene: TRBV30; D gene: -; CDR3 protein: CAWTSGTPSQYF; CDR3 DNA: TGTGCCTGGACCTCCGGGACTCCCTCTCAGTACTTC
J gene: TRBJ1-4; clone size: few; V gene: TRBV4-2; D gene: -; CDR3 protein: CASSQAGSSNEKLFF; CDR3 DNA: TGTGCCAGCAGCCAAGCCGGGTCCTCAAATGAAAAACTGTTTTTT
J gene: TRBJ2-7; clone size: many; V gene: TRBV13; D gene: -; CDR3 protein: CASRHRSRDVSYEQYF; CDR3 DNA: TGTGCCAGCAGACATAGGAGCCGGGACGTTAGCTACGAGCAGTACTTC
J gene: TRBJ2-1; clone size: many; V gene: TRBV7-2; D gene: TRBD2; CDR3 protein: CASSQISGRASNEQFF; CDR3 DNA: TGTGCCAGCAGTCAAATCAGCGGGAGGGCCTCCAATGAGCAGTTCTTC
J gene: TRBJ2-1; clone size: many; V gene: TRBV29-1; D gene: -; CDR3 protein: CSVLAGLHSGGNEQFF; CDR3 DNA: TGCAGCGTCCTGGCAGGGTTGCATTCAGGTGGGAATGAGCAGTTCTTC
J gene: TRBJ2-5; clone size: many; V gene: TRBV7-9; D gene: TRBD2; CDR3 protein: CASSLYRLGGKVETQYF; CDR3 DNA: TGTGCCAGCAGCTTATATCGTTTGGGAGGGAAGGTCGAGACCCAGTACTTC
J gene: TRBJ1-5; clone size: -; V gene: TRBV7-2; D gene: -; CDR3 protein: CASSLYGTSHQPQHF; CDR3 DNA: TGTGCCAGCAGCTTGTACGGGACAAGCCATCAGCCCCAGCATTTT
J gene: TRBJ1-1; clone size: many; V gene: TRBV12-3/TRBV12-4; D gene: -; CDR3 protein: CASSLTVDPNTEAFF; CDR3 DNA: TGTGCCAGCAGTTTAACAGTCGATCCGAACACTGAAGCTTTCTTT
J gene: TRBJ2-2; clone size: once; V gene: TRBV7-9; D gene: TRBD2; CDR3 protein: CASIRRGLAAGVGELFF; CDR3 DNA: TGTGCCAGCATCCGACGGGGACTAGCGGCCGGAGTGGGGGAGCTGTTTTTT
J gene: TRBJ2-2; clone size: many; V gene: TRBV28; D gene: -; CDR3 protein: CASTPLVPGELFF; CDR3 DNA: TGTGCCAGCACCCCTCTAGTACCCGGGGAGCTGTTTTTT
J gene: TRBJ1-1; clone size: many; V gene: TRBV5-6; D gene: TRBD1; CDR3 protein: CASNDRAVYTEAFF; CDR3 DNA: TGTGCCAGCAACGACAGGGCGGTTTACACTGAAGCTTTCTTT
J gene: TRBJ1-1; clone size: many; V gene: TRBV6-2/TRBV6-3; D gene: -; CDR3 protein: CAGRGRENTEAFF; CDR3 DNA: TGTGCCGGGCGTGGGCGTGAGAACACTGAAGCTTTCTTT
J gene: TRBJ2-1; clone size: -; V gene: TRBV28; D gene: -; CDR3 protein: CASNFKSYNEQFF; CDR3 DNA: TGTGCCAGCAATTTTAAGTCCTACAATGAGCAGTTCTTC
J gene: TRBJ2-7; clone size: -; V gene: TRBV5-6; D gene: -; CDR3 protein: CASSLPTSYEQYF; CDR3 DNA: TGTGCCAGCAGCTTACCAACCTCCTACGAGCAGTACTTC
J gene: TRBJ1-2; clone size: -; V gene: TRBV28; D gene: -; CDR3 protein: CASSLSGLRAAAF; CDR3 DNA: TGTGCCAGCAGTTTATCCGGGCTCCGGGCAGCTGCCTTC
J gene: TRBJ1-1; clone size: -; V gene: TRBV6-5; D gene: TRBD1; CDR3 protein: CASSYYQGDHTEAFF; CDR3 DNA: TGTGCCAGCAGTTACTACCAGGGGGATCACACTGAAGCTTTCTTT
J gene: TRBJ1-1; clone size: many; V gene: TRBV6-5; D gene: -; CDR3 protein: CASSYSPGSVSEAFF; CDR3 DNA: TGTGCCAGCAGTTACTCCCCGGGTTCGGTCTCTGAAGCTTTCTTT
J gene: TRBJ1-2; clone size: -; V gene: TRBV18; D gene: TRBD1; CDR3 protein: CASSQGQIYGYTF; CDR3 DNA: TGTGCCAGCTCGCAGGGACAGATCTATGGCTACACCTTC
J gene: TRBJ2-1; clone size: many; V gene: TRBV10-1; D gene: TRBD2; CDR3 protein: CASSFLAAPNHNEQFF; CDR3 DNA: TGCGCCAGCAGCTTTCTAGCGGCCCCGAATCACAATGAGCAGTTCTTC
J gene: TRBJ2-1; clone size: -; V gene: TRBV7-9; D gene: TRBD1; CDR3 protein: CASSPLDRGEQFF; CDR3 DNA: TGTGCCAGCAGCCCCTTGGACAGGGGGGAGCAGTTCTTC
J gene: TRBJ2-1; clone size: few; V gene: TRBV30; D gene: -; CDR3 protein: CAWSVINYNEQFF; CDR3 DNA: TGTGCCTGGAGTGTAATAAATTACAATGAGCAGTTCTTC
J gene: TRBJ2-3; clone size: few; V gene: TRBV29-1; D gene: -; CDR3 protein: CSVVRTADTQYF; CDR3 DNA: TGCAGCGTTGTTCGCACCGCAGATACGCAGTATTTT
J gene: TRBJ2-7; clone size: many; V gene: TRBV6-1; D gene: TRBD1; CDR3 protein: CASRSGRTGQSYEQYF; CDR3 DNA: TGTGCCAGCAGGAGCGGTCGGACAGGGCAAAGCTACGAGCAGTACTTC
J gene: TRBJ2-4; clone size: many; V gene: TRBV11-2; D gene: -; CDR3 protein: CASSLGPGSLAKNIQYF; CDR3 DNA: TGTGCCAGCAGCTTAGGTCCCGGGTCGCTAGCCAAAAACATTCAGTACTTC
J gene: TRBJ2-1; clone size: many; V gene: TRBV6-2/TRBV6-3; D gene: -; CDR3 protein: CASSALMLGYNEQFF; CDR3 DNA: TGTGCCAGCAGTGCCCTAATGCTTGGCTACAATGAGCAGTTCTTC
J gene: TRBJ2-1; clone size: -; V gene: TRBV4-1; D gene: TRBD2; CDR3 protein: CASSQVSVAGGPREQFF; CDR3 DNA: TGCGCCAGCAGCCAAGTGAGTGTAGCGGGAGGGCCCAGGGAGCAGTTCTTC
J gene: TRBJ1-1; clone size: few; V gene: TRBV2; D gene: -; CDR3 protein: CASSAGVWTEAFF; CDR3 DNA: TGTGCCAGCAGCGCAGGGGTATGGACTGAAGCTTTCTTT
J gene: TRBJ2-1; clone size: -; V gene: TRBV6-1; D gene: -; CDR3 protein: CATGRDSYNEQFF; CDR3 DNA: TGTGCCACTGGACGGGACTCCTACAATGAGCAGTTCTTC
J gene: TRBJ1-4; clone size: few; V gene: TRBV30; D gene: -; CDR3 protein: CAWIPPGYQEKLFF; CDR3 DNA: TGTGCCTGGATTCCCCCAGGGTATCAGGAAAAACTGTTTTTT
J gene: TRBJ1-1; clone size: -; V gene: TRBV5-6; D gene: TRBD1; CDR3 protein: CASSSLTGRSNEAFF; CDR3 DNA: TGTGCCAGCAGTTCGTTGACAGGGAGGTCGAACGAAGCTTTCTTT
J gene: TRBJ2-1; clone size: -; V gene: TRBV5-1; D gene: TRBD2; CDR3 protein: CASSLVASGRGYNEQFF; CDR3 DNA: TGCGCCAGCAGCTTGGTGGCTAGCGGGAGGGGGTACAATGAGCAGTTCTTC
J gene: TRBJ2-7; clone size: many; V gene: TRBV11-2; D gene: -; CDR3 protein: CASSPGHIYEQYF; CDR3 DNA: TGTGCCAGCAGCCCGGGACATATCTACGAGCAGTACTTC
J gene: TRBJ1-1; clone size: few; V gene: TRBV9; D gene: -; CDR3 protein: CASSVDHTWGTEAFF; CDR3 DNA: TGTGCCAGCAGCGTGGACCACACGTGGGGGACTGAAGCTTTCTTT
J gene: TRBJ1-4; clone size: few; V gene: TRBV7-9; D gene: -; CDR3 protein: CASSLGGRTNEKLFF; CDR3 DNA: TGTGCCAGCAGCCTAGGTGGGAGGACTAATGAAAAACTGTTTTTT
J gene: TRBJ2-1; clone size: many; V gene: TRBV6-1; D gene: -; CDR3 protein: CASSYSGAQSYNEQFF; CDR3 DNA: TGTGCCAGCAGTTATTCAGGGGCCCAGAGCTACAATGAGCAGTTCTTC
J gene: TRBJ2-7; clone size: few; V gene: TRBV12-3/TRBV12-4; D gene: -; CDR3 protein: CASTEVYRVQAYF; CDR3 DNA: TGTGCCAGCACCGAAGTATACCGGGTACAGGCGTACTTC
J gene: TRBJ1-3; clone size: once; V gene: TRBV6-1; D gene: -; CDR3 protein: CASSAPLGLKGRGNTIYF; CDR3 DNA: TGTGCCAGCAGTGCTCCCCTTGGGTTGAAGGGACGGGGAAACACCATATATTTT